Given below is one TCR beta chain in context. In the original processing: By means of reference gene primer amplification, nucleated cell counts were estimated. Using immunoSEQ multiplex PCR, the repertoire was profiled, and TCRdb retains in-frame clones only, with some absent. V and J calls and clone size are as listed in that table; D and trimming were resolved from the DNA. The sample lists roughly 100,000 clones, 70% to 90% occurring once. This entry belongs to a study of blood T cell repertoires in COVID-19. Overall study: Acute and convalescent COVID-19 samples came from the United States, Italy and Spain. PBMCs, B-cell-depleted T cells, or T cells were the source of the cDNA or gDNA that made up the material.

The TCR was taken from a man aged 45-65 years with active COVID-19. What was sequenced was peripheral blood.

CDR3 coding DNA: TGTGCCAGCAGCTTAGTGGGGGGGAAGTCCTACGAGCAGTACTTC. It specifies CASSLVGGKSYEQYF. V usage is TRBV7-2 and J usage is TRBJ2-7, with 7 bases fitting TRBD2. Germline V gene sequence: CDR1 SGHTA, CDR2 FQGNSA. The CDR3 spans 15 residues. Germline trimming cut 1 base from V and 1 base from J; bases unmatched to any gene: 4.